This T cell receptor (beta chain) was retrieved from a study of blood T cell repertoires in COVID-19. The CDR3 length is 15 residues. CDR1 KGHSH and CDR2 LQKENI come from the germline V gene. J was trimmed by 0 bases and V by 4 bases; bases with no gene match: 1. Original methodology: Amplification of reference gene primers provided the estimated nucleated cell counts. Profiled with immunoSEQ multiplex PCR; TCRdb holds only in-frame clones, not every one. The V and J calls and clone size were taken over from that table, and D and trimming were inferred from the DNA. The sample holds about 51,000 clones, around 93% seen once.

The chain employs TRBV18 and TRBJ2-3; TRBD2 matches 10 bases. The material sequenced was peripheral blood. The sequence was collected from a man in his forties or fifties with acute or convalescent COVID-19. This CDR3 reads CASSLSGGSTDTQYF. CDR3 sequence (DNA): TGTGCCAGCTCACTTAGCGGGGGGAGCACAGATACGCAGTATTTT. The variable domain in full, with the rest retrieved from reference TRBV18 and TRBJ2-3, is NAGVMQNPRHLVRRRGQEARLRCSPMKGHSHVYWYRQLPEEGLKFMVYLQKENIIDESGMPKERFSAEFPKEGPSILRIQQVVRGDSAAYFCASSLSGGSTDTQYFGPGTRLTVL.